This T cell receptor beta chain derives from a study of blood T cells in healthy people across ages. This clonotype has a single count. Its specificity is not known. The use of a sample-barcoded 5' primer and a J-beta primer mix characterized a second PCR of roughly 6 to 12 cycles. Each CDR3 protein is one row after TCRdb ran MiXCR on the 5' RACE reads. The data show 1.5 million to 2 million distinct CDR3 sequences, with 40% to 55% seen just once and 2.1% held by the top ten. Deletions cut 3 bases from V and 6 bases from J, with 17 bases between. This CDR3 is built from 15 residues. CDR1 and CDR2 from the germline V gene are SGHRS and YFSETQ. Study observations and caveats: A roughly linear fall in TCR beta diversity per million T cells was seen with increasing age. The donors' CMV status was not determined, possibly confounding changes in expanded clonotypes. Using unsorted PBMCs precluded a conclusive naive versus antigen-experienced comparison.

The J gene is TRBJ2-3, the V gene TRBV5-1; D gene uncertain. The sequence derives from a woman aged 40-49 years in good health. The sample was blood. In DNA form, the CDR3 reads TGCGCCAGCAGCTCCCAGATAACCCCCGGGGATACGCAGTATTTT. Its translation is CASSSQITPGDTQYF.